This T cell receptor (beta chain) was sequenced for a study of T cells in Graves' hyperthyroidism and ophthalmopathy. The CDR3 regions of TCR beta were amplified from RNA transcripts. Carried out on the TCR CDR3, a first-round RT-PCR used the HTBI primer set. TCRdb re-called the multiplex PCR reads through MiXCR, storing one row per CDR3 protein. This sample has roughly 530,000 distinct CDR3 sequences, with 15% to 20% found just once. Notes on this clonotype: This may be a read error, as it is one base from a much larger clone.

V was pared by 5 bases and J by 7 bases, with 11 bases of the junction left unmatched. This CDR3 has 15 amino acids. Per germline, CDR1 SGHAT and CDR2 FQNNGV. This clonotype originated in a woman aged 18-30 years with Graves' ophthalmopathy. The sequenced sample consisted of blood. This rearrangement joins TRBV11-2 to TRBJ2-7; 10 nucleotides agree with TRBD2. CDR3 region: CASSDPSGSVHEQYF. The CDR3 coding sequence is TGTGCCAGCAGCGACCCTAGCGGGAGTGTCCATGAGCAGTACTTC. Full variable domain (rest looked up from reference TRBV11-2 and TRBJ2-7): EAGVAQSPRYKIIEKRQSVAFWCNPISGHATLYWYQQILGQGPKLLIQFQNNGVVDDSQLPKDRFSAERLKGVDSTLKIQPAKLEDSAVYLCASSDPSGSVHEQYFGPGTRLTVT.